This T cell receptor (beta chain) comes out of a study of cytomegalovirus exposure and HLA in healthy donors listed by TCRdb under 2017. Regarding the complete study: An earlier analysis of some 620 of the donors reported roughly 300 Gb of sequence data and 100 million to 120 million unique TCR beta sequences obtained from some 200 million T cells. Approximately 300 gigabases of sequencing data and roughly 80 million unique TCR sequences made up an early release that covered over 550 HLA-typed donors. The genetic ancestry cluster associated with self-reported Caucasian donors included about 81% of the roughly 380 genotyped donors. The study was designed to test whether signatures of past pathogen exposure could be identified by cataloging public T cell receptors. The T cell repertoires of about 700 subjects were profiled by immunosequencing and related to cytomegalovirus serostatus. Along with the approximately 650-subject first cohort, a separate validation cohort of over a hundred different subjects was used. High-throughput TCR immunosequencing, statistical association of individual TCRs with disease status, and machine learning were combined to predict cytomegalovirus infection status. A later analysis re-analyzed previously published TCR beta repertoires from 666 donors and added high-resolution HLA genotyping to study TCR occurrence patterns. Rather than drawing on any new phenotypic data, the later analysis identified candidate immune exposures from TCR beta sequences and the way those sequences occurred across donors. An earlier analysis of some 600 of the donors applied high-throughput TCR beta sequencing to assess whether each TCR beta V gene segment acted as functional or pseudogenic. Alongside the repertoire data, information on donor age, sex, ethnicity and CMV serostatus was compiled. In a later genetic analysis, genome-wide SNP genotypes for 398 of the 666 donors were used, and that subset was treated as a discovery cohort. Every repertoire in the discovery cohort had been generated on one and the same sequencing platform. Class I and class II HLA loci were covered by the typing at four-digit resolution. Typing coverage varied by locus: roughly 620-630 donors for A, B, C, DRB1 and DQB1; approximately 500 for DQA1; some 610 for DPA1; roughly 470 for DPB1. Several DR-DQ haplotypes were treated as single units for association and clustering because of strong linkage in the cohort. On average, over 200,000 unique TCR beta nucleotide sequences were sequenced per donor among some 420 genotyped donors of the cohort, with roughly 18% of those sequences being non-productive. The paper's findings and limits, for the study overall: Because some donors lacked HLA typing at each locus, the association tests relied only on the typed subset. Assigning TCR associations to individual alleles was difficult when HLA alleles, especially DR and DQ, strongly co-occurred. In the study, 150 to 200 TCR beta chains were listed as associated with cytomegalovirus. In an earlier analysis of approximately 590 of the donors, most TCR beta V segments appeared in productive rearrangements about 87% or about 30% of the time, broadly matching IMGT annotations. Presence/absence analyses assumed roughly uniform sequencing depth across donors, an assumption that may not hold. In a later analysis, TCR association rates were found to vary across HLA loci, with the most associated TCRs seen for DRB1 alleles and the fewest for HLA-C alleles. An association between a missense DCLRE1C variant and V-gene and J-gene trimming of TCR beta chains was found in a later genetic analysis and replicated in an independent cohort. Most CMV-associated TCR beta chains appeared to be HLA-restricted in a later analysis, and the HLA associations seemed to be driven largely by CMV exposure. Specific HLA alleles were associated with over 15,000 TCR beta sequences at a false discovery rate of 0.05 in a later analysis. A further reported finding was that TCR beta sequences accurately predicted the HLA-A and HLA-B alleles for most subjects in the first cohort. Linkage disequilibrium might explain the correlated functional status among segregating V segments, but an unknown experimental factor could not be ruled out. In a later analysis, HLA-associated TCR beta chains showed more clonal expansion and lower generation probabilities than non-associated chains that were equally common. Three of the identified cytomegalovirus-associated TCR beta chains were confirmed in vitro to be specific for cytomegalovirus antigens. A later analysis reported that several top co-occurrence clusters appeared linked to parvovirus B19, influenza, CMV and Epstein-Barr virus. Cytomegalovirus status was reported to be diagnosed by the classifier with high specificity and sensitivity in both the original and validation cohorts. Immune exposure information for the cohort was limited to CMV serostatus. The cohort was sequenced for TCR beta chains only, and without alpha or paired-chain data the features that could be detected were limited. Because counts were too low, more than 15 rarely observed V segments, including chromosome 9 orphons, were left out of the earlier analysis of 500 to 750 of the donors. Most TCR sequences were observed very rarely across donors, whereas some public TCRs were present in many individuals. A cluster of highly shared sequence variants was judged likely to be a technical artifact of the sequencing pipeline. According to a later genetic analysis, donors in an Asian-associated ancestry cluster had fewer N-insertions in productive TCRs than the approximately 650-donor mean. The authors suggested that the approach could potentially be generalized to other disease states and immunological phenotypes. Some IMGT-functional V segments, including TRBV6-2 and TRBV6-3, could not be distinguished by the 87-base-pair reads and were therefore excluded.

The cohort consisted of 666 healthy bone marrow donors. At the time of sampling, all cohort members were nominally healthy, though unrecorded immune exposures were likely present. The donor tested CMV seronegative, placing the donor among the 350 to 400 seronegative members of the cohort. A peripheral blood sample was collected from each donor, and TCR beta sequencing was performed on peripheral blood mononuclear cells. Genomic DNA was extracted from the blood cell samples with the Qiagen DNeasy Blood Extraction Kit. Between the V and J ends, shortened by 1 base and 4 bases respectively, the junction contains 16 bases. The CDR1 and CDR2 encoded by the germline V gene are WSHSY and SAAADI. The cysteine opens and the phenylalanine closes a CDR3 of 17 amino acids. Of the read, only the CDR3 DNA is kept; its 51 bases are in frame from base 1. Of note for this clone: Its antigen specificity is not known. No per-base quality is available; no much larger clone lies one base away.

Library method: the immunoSEQ multiplex PCR assay. The multiplex PCR relied on a mix of 60 forward primers for TCR Vbeta segments and 13 reverse primers for TCR Jbeta segments. A multiplex PCR assay on genomic DNA amplified the CDR3 region of rearranged TCR beta genes. On the Illumina HiSeq System, the amplified TCR beta libraries were sequenced as 87-base-pair reads. In the paper's pipeline: A later analysis tallied around 82 million unique TCR beta chains across the 666 repertoires, and about 12 million of those chains were shared by two or more donors. Raw reads were error-corrected and collapsed into unique sequences by a nearest-neighbor algorithm in which closely related sequences were merged to remove PCR and sequencing errors. To assign V, D and J gene segments, CDR3 sequences were aligned to IMGT reference sequences. For a sequence to be retained, at least a six-nucleotide match to both a V gene segment and a J gene segment was required. A rearrangement was called productive if the CDR3 had no stop codons and remained in frame with V and J, and every other rearrangement was called non-productive. Following IMGT convention, CDR3 was defined as the stretch from the second conserved V-encoded cysteine to the conserved J-encoded phenylalanine. Sequences without an unambiguous match to a single V gene segment were excluded from the earlier analysis of over 500 of the donors. An earlier analysis of a few hundred of the donors classified V segments as functional when productive rearrangements were above 56.7% and as segregating when the standard deviation between donors was above 5%. A statistical classification framework was built for diagnosing cytomegalovirus status from the catalog of TCR beta chain sequences. In a later analysis, V and J genes were assigned by comparing TCR nucleotide sequences against IMGT/GENE-DB human TR gene sequences. In a later analysis, CDR3 sequences and most-parsimonious VDJ recombination scenarios were assigned using the TCRdist pipeline. In a later analysis, each TCR beta chain was defined by its CDR3 amino acid sequence together with its V-gene family, and reads without a unique V-gene family were excluded. In a later analysis, approximately 590 highly shared, low-generation-probability nucleotide sequences were removed to address suspected cross-contamination and a sequencing artifact. A later analysis calculated a clonal expansion index for each public chain from normalized within-repertoire ranks of inferred template counts. A later analysis computed generation probabilities with a VDJ recombination model fitted to out-of-frame rearrangements, and checked the results against IGoR. In a later analysis, TCR-TCR, TCR-HLA and TCR-CMV co-occurrence was scored with hypergeometric tests, and a repertoire-size bias correction was applied to TCR pairs. False discovery rates were estimated in a later analysis by permuting HLA or CMV assignments 20 times. In a later analysis, co-occurring TCRs were grouped using DBSCAN, with TCRdist sequence similarity added in when clustering inside HLA-allele-positive subsets. For co-occurrence clustering, repertoires with fewer than 30,000 or more than 120,000 public chains were excluded, along with five repertoires with anomalous nucleotide sharing. The immuneACCESS repertoire file appears here via TCRdb, limited to in-frame rearrangements. These files lack a portion of the clones; in checked studies, under half of the deficit traces to unresolved V genes, and the cause of the others is not known. V and J calls and clone size are as listed in that table; D and trimming were resolved from the DNA. Across this sample there are under 150,000 clones, with about two thirds seen only once. The biggest ten clones account for around 4% of the sample.

The specimen was PBMCs. The sequence was obtained from a man between 60 and 75 years old in good health and CMV-seronegative. The sequence joins TRBV10-2 to TRBJ1-4; confidence is insufficient to name the D gene. The DNA sequence follows: TGCGCCAGCAGTGAGTTGCCCCCGAGCCGTCTTAATGAAAAACTGTTTTTT. The translation is CASSELPPSRLNEKLFF.